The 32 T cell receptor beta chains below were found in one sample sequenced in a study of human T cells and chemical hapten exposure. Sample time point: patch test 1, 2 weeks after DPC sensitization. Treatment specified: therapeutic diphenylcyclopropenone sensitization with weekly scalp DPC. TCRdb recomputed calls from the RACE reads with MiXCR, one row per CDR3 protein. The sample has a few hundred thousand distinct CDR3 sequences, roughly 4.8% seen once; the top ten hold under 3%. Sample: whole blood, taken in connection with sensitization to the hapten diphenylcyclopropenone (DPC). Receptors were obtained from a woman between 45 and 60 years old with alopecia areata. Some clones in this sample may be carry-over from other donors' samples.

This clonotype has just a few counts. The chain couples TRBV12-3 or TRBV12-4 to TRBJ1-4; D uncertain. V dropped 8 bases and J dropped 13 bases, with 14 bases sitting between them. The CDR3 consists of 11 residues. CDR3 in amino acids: CASLGTRGLFF. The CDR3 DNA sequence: TGTGCCAGCCTCGGTACTAGAGGACTGTTTTTT.

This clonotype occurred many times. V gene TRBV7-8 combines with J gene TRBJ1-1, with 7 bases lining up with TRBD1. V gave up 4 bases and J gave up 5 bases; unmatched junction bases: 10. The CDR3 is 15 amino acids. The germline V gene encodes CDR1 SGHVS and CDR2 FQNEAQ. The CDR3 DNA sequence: TGTGCCAGCAGCTATTTTACAGGGGCTGAAACTGAAGCTTTCTTT. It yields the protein CASSYFTGAETEAFF.

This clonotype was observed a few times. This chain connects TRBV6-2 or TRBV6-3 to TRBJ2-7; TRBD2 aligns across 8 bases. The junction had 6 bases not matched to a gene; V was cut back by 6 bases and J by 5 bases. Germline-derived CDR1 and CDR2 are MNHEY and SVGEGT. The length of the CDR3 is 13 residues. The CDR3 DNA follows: TGTGCCAGCAGGCCGAGCGGGAGCAACGAGCAGTACTTC. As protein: CASRPSGSNEQYF.

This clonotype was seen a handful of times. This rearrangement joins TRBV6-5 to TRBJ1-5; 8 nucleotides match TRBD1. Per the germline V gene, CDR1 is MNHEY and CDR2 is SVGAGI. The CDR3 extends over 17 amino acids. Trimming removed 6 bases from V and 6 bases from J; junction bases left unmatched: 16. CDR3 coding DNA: TGTGCCAGCAGATTTGAGACAGGGGTTTTATTGGGTCAGCCCCAGCATTTT. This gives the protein CASRFETGVLLGQPQHF.

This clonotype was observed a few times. CDR3 residues: CAISAGQGQQYF. DNA of the CDR3: TGTGCCATCAGCGCAGGGCAGGGCCAGCAGTACTTC. The chain recombines TRBV10-3 with TRBJ2-7; TRBD1 is a possible D gene (5 bases). The V gene's germline CDR1 is ENHRY and CDR2 SYGVKD. This CDR3 has 12 residues. V was clipped by 6 bases and J by 8 bases, with 14 bases between them.

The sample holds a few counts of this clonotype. The CDR3 coding sequence is TGCAGTGCAGAGGGCGGTCCCTACGAGCAGTACTTC. Protein product: CSAEGGPYEQYF. The rearrangement joins TRBV20-1 to TRBJ2-7; D may be TRBD2 (5 bases). Germline V gives CDR1 DFQATT, CDR2 SNEGSKA (reference sequence). Trimming pared 6 bases from V and 2 bases from J, leaving 11 bases between. This CDR3 is 12 amino acids long.

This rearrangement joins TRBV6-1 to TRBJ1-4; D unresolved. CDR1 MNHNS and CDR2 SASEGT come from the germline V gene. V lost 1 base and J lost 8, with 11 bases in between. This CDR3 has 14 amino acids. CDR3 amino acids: CASSEEEGAEKLFF. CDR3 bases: TGTGCCAGCAGTGAAGAGGAGGGAGCGGAAAAACTGTTTTTT.

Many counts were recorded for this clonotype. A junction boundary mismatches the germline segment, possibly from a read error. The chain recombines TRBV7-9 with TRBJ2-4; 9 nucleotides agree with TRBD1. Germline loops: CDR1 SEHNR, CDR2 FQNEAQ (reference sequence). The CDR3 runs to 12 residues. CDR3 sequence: CASSLGTGELGF. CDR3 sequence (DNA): TGTGCCAGCAGCTTAGGGACAGGGGAGTTGGGGTTC. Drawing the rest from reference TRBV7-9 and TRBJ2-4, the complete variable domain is DTGVSQNPRHKITKRGQNVTFRCDPISEHNRLYWYRQTLGQGPEFLTYFQNEAQLEKSRLLSDRFSAERPKGSFSTLEIQRTEQGDSAMYLCASSLGTGELGFGAGTRLSVL.

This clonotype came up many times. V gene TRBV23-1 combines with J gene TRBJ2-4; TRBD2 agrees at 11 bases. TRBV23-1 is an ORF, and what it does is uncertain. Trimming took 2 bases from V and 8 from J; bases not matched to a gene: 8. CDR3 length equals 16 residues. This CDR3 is CASSQVLAGGGDIQYF. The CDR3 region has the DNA TGCGCCAGCAGTCAAGTCCTAGCGGGAGGAGGGGACATTCAGTACTTC.

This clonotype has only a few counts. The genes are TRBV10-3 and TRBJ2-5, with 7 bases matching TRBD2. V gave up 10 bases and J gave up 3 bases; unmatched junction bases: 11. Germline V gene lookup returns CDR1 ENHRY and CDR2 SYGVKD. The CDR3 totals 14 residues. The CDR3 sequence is CATAPGGSKETQYF. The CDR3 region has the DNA TGTGCCACCGCCCCCGGGGGGTCGAAAGAGACCCAGTACTTC.

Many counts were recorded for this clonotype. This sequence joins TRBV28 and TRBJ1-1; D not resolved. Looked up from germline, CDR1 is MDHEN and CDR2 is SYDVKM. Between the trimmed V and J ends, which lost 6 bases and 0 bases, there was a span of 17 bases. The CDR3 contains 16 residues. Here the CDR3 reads CASSSVGARMNTEAFF. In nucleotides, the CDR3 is TGTGCCAGCAGCTCTGTGGGCGCCCGCATGAACACTGAAGCTTTCTTT.

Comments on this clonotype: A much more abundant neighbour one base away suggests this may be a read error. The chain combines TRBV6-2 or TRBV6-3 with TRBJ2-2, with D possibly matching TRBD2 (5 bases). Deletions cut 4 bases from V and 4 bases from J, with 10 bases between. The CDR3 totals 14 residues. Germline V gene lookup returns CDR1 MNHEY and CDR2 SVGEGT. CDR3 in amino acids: CASSSEGGTGELFF. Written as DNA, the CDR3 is TGTGCCAGCAGTTCCGAGGGTGGCACCGGGGAGCTGTTTTTT.

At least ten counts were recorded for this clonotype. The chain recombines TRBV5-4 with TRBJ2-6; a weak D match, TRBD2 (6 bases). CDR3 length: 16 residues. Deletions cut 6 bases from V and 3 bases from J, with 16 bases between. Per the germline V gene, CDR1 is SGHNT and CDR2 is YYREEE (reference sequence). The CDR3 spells CASNDILRDGANVLTF. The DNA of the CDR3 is TGTGCCAGCAACGACATTTTGCGGGATGGGGCCAACGTCCTGACTTTC.

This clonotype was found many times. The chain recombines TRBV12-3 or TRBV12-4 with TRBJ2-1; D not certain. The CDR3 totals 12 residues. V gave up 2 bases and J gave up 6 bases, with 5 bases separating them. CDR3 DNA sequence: TGTGCCAGCAGTTTACCGGGCAATGAGCAGTTCTTC. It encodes CASSLPGNEQFF.

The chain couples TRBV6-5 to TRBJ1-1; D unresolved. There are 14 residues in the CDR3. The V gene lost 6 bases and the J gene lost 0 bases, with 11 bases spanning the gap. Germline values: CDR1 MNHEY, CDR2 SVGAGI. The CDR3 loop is CASRATTMNTEAFF. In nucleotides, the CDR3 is TGTGCCAGCAGGGCGACAACTATGAACACTGAAGCTTTCTTT.

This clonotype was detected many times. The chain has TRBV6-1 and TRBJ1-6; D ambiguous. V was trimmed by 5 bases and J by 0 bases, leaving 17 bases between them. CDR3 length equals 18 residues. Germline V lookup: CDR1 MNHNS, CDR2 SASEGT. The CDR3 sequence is CASSQQGLSSSYNSPLHF. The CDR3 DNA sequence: TGTGCCAGCAGTCAGCAAGGGCTCTCGAGCTCCTATAATTCACCCCTCCACTTT.

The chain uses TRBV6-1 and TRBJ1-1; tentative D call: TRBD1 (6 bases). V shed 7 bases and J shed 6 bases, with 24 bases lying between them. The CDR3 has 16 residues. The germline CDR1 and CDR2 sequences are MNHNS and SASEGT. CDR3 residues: CASTGGRPVLSAEAFF. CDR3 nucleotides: TGTGCCAGCACGGGGGGCAGACCAGTGTTGTCAGCTGAAGCTTTCTTT.

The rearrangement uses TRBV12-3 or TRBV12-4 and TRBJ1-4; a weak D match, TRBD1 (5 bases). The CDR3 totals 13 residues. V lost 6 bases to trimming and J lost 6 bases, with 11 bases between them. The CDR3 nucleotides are TGTGCCAGCAGCCCCCGGGGCCATGAAAAACTGTTTTTT. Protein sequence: CASSPRGHEKLFF.

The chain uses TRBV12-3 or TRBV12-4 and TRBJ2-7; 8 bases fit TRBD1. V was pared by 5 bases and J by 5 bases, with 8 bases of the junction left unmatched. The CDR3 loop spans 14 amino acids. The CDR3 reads CASSAGQGADEQYF. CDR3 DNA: TGTGCCAGCAGTGCCGGACAGGGCGCTGACGAGCAGTACTTC.

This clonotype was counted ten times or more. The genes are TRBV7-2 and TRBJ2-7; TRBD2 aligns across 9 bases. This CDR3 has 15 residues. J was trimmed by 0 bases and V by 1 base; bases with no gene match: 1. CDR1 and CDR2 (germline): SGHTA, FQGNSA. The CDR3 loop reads CASSLGLAVSYEQYF. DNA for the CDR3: TGTGCCAGCAGCTTAGGACTAGCGGTCTCCTACGAGCAGTACTTC. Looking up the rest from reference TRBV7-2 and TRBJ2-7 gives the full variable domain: GAGVSQSPSNKVTEKGKDVELRCDPISGHTALYWYRQSLGQGLEFLIYFQGNSAPDKSGLPSDRFSAERTGGSVSTLTIQRTQQEDSAVYLCASSLGLAVSYEQYFGPGTRLTVT.

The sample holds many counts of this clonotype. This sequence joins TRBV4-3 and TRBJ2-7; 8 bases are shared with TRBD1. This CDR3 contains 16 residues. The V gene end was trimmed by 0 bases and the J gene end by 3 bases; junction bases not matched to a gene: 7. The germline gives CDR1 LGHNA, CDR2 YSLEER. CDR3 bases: TGCGCCAGCAGCCAAGACCACGGGACAGGTATCTACGAGCAGTACTTC. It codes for CASSQDHGTGIYEQYF.

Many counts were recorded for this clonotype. The CDR3 here is CSARGGQGPGQPQHF. Here the CDR3 DNA reads TGCAGTGCTAGGGGGGGACAGGGTCCGGGTCAGCCCCAGCATTTT. V gene TRBV20-1 combines with J gene TRBJ1-5; 9 bases map to TRBD1. V lost 3 bases and J lost 6; bases outside the gene matches: 9. The CDR3 length is 15 residues. Looked up from germline, CDR1 is DFQATT and CDR2 is SNEGSKA (reference sequence).

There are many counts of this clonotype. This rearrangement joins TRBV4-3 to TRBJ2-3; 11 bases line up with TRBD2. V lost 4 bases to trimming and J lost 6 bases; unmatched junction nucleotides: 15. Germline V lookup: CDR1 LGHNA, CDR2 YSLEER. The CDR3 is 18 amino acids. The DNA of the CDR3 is TGCGCCAGCAGCCCTACTACCCTAGCGGGAGGTCCCTTCGATACGCAGTATTTT. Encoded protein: CASSPTTLAGGPFDTQYF.

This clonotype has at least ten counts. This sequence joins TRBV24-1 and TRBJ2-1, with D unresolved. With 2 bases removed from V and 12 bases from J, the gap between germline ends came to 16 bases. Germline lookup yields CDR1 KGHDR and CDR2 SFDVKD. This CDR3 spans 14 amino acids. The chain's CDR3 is CATSDSRTQIGQFF. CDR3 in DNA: TGTGCCACCAGTGATTCCCGGACCCAGATAGGGCAGTTCTTC.

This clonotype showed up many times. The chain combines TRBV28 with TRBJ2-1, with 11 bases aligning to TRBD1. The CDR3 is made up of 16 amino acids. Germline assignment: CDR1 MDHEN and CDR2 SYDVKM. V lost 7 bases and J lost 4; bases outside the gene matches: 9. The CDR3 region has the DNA TGTGCCAGCAATCCGGACAGGGGGCAGGGGTACAATGAGCAGTTCTTC. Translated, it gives CASNPDRGQGYNEQFF.

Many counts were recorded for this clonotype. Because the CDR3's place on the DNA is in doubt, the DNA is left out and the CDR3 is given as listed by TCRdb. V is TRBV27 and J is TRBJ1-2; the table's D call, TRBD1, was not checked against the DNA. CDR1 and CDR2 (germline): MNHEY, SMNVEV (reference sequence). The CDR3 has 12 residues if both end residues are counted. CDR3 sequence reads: CASSFGIGILTF.

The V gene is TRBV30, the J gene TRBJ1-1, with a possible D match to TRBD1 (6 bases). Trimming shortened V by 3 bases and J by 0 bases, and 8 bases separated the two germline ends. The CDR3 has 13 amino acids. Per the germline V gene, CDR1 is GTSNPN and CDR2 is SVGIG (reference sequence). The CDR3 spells CAWRRTVNTEAFF. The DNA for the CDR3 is TGTGCCTGGAGACGGACAGTGAACACTGAAGCTTTCTTT. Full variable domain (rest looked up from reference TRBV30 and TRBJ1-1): SQTIHQWPATLVQPVGSPLSLECTVEGTSNPNLYWYRQAAGRGLQLLFYSVGIGQISSEVPQNLSASRPQDRQFILSSKKLLLSDSGFYLCAWRRTVNTEAFFGQGTRLTVV.

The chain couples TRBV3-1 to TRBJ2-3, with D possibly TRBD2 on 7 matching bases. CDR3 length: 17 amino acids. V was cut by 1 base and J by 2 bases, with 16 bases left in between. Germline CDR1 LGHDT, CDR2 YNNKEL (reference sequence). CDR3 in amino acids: CASSQAGGGVLTDTQYF. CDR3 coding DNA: TGTGCCAGCAGCCAAGCGGGGGGCGGGGTACTCACAGATACGCAGTATTTT.

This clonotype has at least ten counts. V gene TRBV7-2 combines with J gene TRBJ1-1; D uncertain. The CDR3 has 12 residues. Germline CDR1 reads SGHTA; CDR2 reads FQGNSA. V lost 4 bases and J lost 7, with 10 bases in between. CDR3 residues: CASSSGGFEAFF. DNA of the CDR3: TGTGCCAGCAGCTCCGGTGGGTTTGAAGCTTTCTTT.

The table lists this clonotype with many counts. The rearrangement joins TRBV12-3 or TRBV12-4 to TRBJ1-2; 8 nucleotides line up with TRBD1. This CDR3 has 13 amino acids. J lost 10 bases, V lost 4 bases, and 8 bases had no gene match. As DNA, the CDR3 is TGTGCCAGCAGTTATGACAGGGGAACGTTCTACACCTTC. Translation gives CASSYDRGTFYTF.

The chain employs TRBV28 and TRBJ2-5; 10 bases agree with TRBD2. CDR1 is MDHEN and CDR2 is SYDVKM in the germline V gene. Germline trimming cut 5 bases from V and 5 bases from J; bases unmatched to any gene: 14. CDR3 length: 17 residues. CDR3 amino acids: CASSPRAGSGRFETQYF. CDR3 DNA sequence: TGTGCCAGCAGTCCCCGCGCCGGTAGCGGGAGGTTCGAGACCCAGTACTTC.

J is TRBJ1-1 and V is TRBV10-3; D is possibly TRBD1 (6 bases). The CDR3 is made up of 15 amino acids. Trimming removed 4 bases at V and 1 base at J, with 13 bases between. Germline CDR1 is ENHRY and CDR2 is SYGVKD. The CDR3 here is CAISANREKNTEAFF. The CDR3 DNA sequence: TGTGCCATCAGTGCAAACAGGGAGAAGAACACTGAAGCTTTCTTT.